This T cell receptor (beta chain) was retrieved from a study of blood T cell repertoires in COVID-19. Method: immunoSEQ multiplex PCR; TCRdb's copy keeps in-frame clones and lacks some. The sample has 310,000 or so clones, roughly 90% seen once. As for this clone: One end of the junction varies from germline; a read error may be responsible.

Germline V gene sequence: CDR1 SNHLY, CDR2 FYNNEI. The CDR3 has 16 residues. The sequence was obtained from a man younger than 35 who had recovered from COVID-19. The sample comprised peripheral blood. The V and J genes are TRBV2 and TRBJ1-1; 10 bases line up with TRBD1. The CDR3 loop is CTSSEPGQGLNTEAFF. DNA of the CDR3: TGTACCAGCAGTGAACCGGGACAGGGGCTGAACACTGAAGCTTTCTTT.